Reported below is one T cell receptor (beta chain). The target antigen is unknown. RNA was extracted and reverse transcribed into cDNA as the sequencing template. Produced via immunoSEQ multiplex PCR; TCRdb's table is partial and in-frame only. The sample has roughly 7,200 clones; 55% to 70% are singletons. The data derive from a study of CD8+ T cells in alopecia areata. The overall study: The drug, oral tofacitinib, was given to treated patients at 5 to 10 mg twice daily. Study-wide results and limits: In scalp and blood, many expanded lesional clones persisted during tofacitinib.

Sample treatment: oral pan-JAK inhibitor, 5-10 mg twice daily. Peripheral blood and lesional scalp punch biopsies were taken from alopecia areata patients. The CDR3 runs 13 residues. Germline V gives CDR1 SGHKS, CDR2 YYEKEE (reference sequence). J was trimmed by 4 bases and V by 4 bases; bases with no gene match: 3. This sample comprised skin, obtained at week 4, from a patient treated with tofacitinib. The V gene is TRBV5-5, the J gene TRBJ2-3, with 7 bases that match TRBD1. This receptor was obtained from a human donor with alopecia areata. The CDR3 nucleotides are TGTGCCAGCAGCAGGGACAGAGCAGATACGCAGTATTTT. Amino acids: CASSRDRADTQYF.